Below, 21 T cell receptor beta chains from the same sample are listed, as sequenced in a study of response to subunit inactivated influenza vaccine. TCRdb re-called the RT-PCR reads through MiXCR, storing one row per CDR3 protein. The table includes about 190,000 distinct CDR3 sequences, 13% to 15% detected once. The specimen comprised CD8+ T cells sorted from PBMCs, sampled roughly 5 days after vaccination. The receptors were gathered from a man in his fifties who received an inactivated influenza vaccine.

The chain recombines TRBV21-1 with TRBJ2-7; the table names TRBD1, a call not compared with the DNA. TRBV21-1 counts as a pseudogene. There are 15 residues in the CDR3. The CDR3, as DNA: TGTGCCATCCGCCCCGGGACAGGGAGGTCCTACGAGCAGTACTTC. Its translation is CAIRPGTGRSYEQYF.

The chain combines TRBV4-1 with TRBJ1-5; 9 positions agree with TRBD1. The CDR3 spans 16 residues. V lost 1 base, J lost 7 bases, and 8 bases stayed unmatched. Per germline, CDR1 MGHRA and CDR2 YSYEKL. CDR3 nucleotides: TGCGCCAGCAGCCAAGTGGGGACAGGGTTTAGGCAGCCCCAGCATTTT. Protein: CASSQVGTGFRQPQHF.

CDR3 sequence: CASSSVGTDMTDTQYF. The CDR3 DNA reads as TGTGCCAGCAGCTCCGTCGGGACAGATATGACAGATACGCAGTATTTT. J is TRBJ2-3 and V is TRBV11-2; 7 bases map to TRBD1. This CDR3 contains 16 residues. Trimming removed 4 bases from V and 3 bases from J; junction bases left unmatched: 10. Germline CDR1 SGHAT, CDR2 FQNNGV.

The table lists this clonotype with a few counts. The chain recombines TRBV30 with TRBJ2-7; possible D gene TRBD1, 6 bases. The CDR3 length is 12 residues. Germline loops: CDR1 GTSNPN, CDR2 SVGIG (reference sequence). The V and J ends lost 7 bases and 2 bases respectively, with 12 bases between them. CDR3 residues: CALNRETYEQYF. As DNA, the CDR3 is TGTGCCTTGAACAGGGAGACCTACGAGCAGTACTTC.

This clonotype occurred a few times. The CDR3 DNA is TGTGCCAGCCTCCAGTCCAGGAGACTGAGCTACGAGCAGTACTTC. Its protein product is CASLQSRRLSYEQYF. The J gene is TRBJ2-7, the V gene TRBV2; D gene ambiguous. The CDR3 totals 15 residues. V was shortened by 8 bases and J by 3 bases, with 20 bases between the two germline ends. Germline V gives CDR1 SNHLY, CDR2 FYNNEI.

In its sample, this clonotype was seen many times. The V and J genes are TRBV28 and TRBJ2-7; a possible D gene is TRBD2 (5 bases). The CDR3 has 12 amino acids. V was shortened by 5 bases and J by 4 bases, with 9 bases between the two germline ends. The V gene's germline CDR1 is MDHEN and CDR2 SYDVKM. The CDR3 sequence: CASSRTDYEQYF. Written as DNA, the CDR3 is TGTGCCAGCAGTCGGACTGATTACGAGCAGTACTTC.

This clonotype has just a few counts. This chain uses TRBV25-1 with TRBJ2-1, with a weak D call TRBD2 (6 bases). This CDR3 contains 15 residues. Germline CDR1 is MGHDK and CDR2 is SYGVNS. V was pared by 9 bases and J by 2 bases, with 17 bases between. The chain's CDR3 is CASSKGGRPYNEQFF. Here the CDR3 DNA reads TGTGCCAGTAGTAAAGGAGGGCGGCCCTACAATGAGCAGTTCTTC.

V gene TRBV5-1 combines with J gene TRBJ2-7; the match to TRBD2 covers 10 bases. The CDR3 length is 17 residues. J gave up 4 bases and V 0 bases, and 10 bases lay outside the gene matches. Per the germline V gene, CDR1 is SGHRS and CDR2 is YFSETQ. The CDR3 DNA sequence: TGCGCCAGCAGCTTGGAACAGGTGCTAGCGGGAGTTTACGAGCAGTACTTC. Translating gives CASSLEQVLAGVYEQYF.

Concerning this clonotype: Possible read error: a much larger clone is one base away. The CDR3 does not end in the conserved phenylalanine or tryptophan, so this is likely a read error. The chain's CDR3 is CATSKDTGNLNSYGYTV. CDR3 in DNA: TGTGCCACCAGCAAGGACACAGGGAACCTGAACTCTTATGGCTACACCGTC. The chain has TRBV15 and TRBJ1-2, with D tentatively TRBD1 (6 bases). CDR1 and CDR2 from the germline V gene are LNHNV and YYDKDF (reference sequence). V lost 4 bases to trimming and J lost 5 bases, with 23 bases between them. The CDR3 length is 17 residues.

The CDR3 is CASSLGGGAFDEQFF. The CDR3 region has the DNA TGTGCCAGCAGCCTAGGGGGGGGCGCGTTCGATGAGCAGTTCTTC. The chain combines TRBV9 with TRBJ2-1, with D maybe TRBD2 (7 bases). Trimming cost V 4 bases and J 8 bases, with 19 bases left between them. The germline V gene encodes CDR1 SGDLS and CDR2 YYNGEE. The CDR3 spans 15 residues.

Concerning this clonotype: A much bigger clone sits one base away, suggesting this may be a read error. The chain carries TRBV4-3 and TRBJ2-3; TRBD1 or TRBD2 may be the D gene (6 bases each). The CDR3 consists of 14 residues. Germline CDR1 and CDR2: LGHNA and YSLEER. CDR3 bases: TGCGCCAGCGGCCAAGTCACGGGGGCGACGGAGCAGTATTTT. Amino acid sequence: CASGQVTGATEQYF.

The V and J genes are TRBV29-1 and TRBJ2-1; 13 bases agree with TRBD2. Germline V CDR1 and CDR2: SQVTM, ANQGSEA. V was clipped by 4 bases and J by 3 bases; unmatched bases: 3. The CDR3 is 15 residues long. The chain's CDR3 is CSVGGTSGIYNEQFF. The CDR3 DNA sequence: TGCAGCGTTGGAGGGACTAGCGGGATCTACAATGAGCAGTTCTTC.

Here the CDR3 reads CSATATSGGVDTQYF. Here the CDR3 DNA reads TGCAGTGCTACAGCGACTAGCGGGGGGGTAGATACGCAGTATTTT. This sequence joins TRBV20-1 and TRBJ2-3, with 14 bases aligning to TRBD2. Germline V gives CDR1 DFQATT, CDR2 SNEGSKA (reference sequence). Trimming cost V 4 bases and J 5 bases; bases outside gene matches: 5. This CDR3 spans 15 amino acids.

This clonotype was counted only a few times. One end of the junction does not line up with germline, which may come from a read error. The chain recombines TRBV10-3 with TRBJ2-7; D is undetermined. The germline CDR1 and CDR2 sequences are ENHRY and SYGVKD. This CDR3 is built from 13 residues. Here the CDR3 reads CATSLEEAYEQYF. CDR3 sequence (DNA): TGTGCCACCAGTCTCGAGGAAGCCTACGAGCAGTACTTC.

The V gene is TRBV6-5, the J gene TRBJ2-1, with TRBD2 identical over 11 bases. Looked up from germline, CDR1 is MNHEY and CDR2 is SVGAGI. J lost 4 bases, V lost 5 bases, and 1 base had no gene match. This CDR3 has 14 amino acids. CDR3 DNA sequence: TGTGCCAGCAGTACTAGCGGGGGATACAATGAGCAGTTCTTC. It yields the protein CASSTSGGYNEQFF.

The CDR3 sequence is CASSSRTGGAYFEQFF. CDR3 sequence (DNA): TGTGCCAGCAGCTCCCGGACAGGGGGCGCGTATTTTGAGCAGTTCTTC. The V gene is TRBV11-1, the J gene TRBJ2-1; 11 nucleotides line up with TRBD1. V was pared by 4 bases and J by 9 bases, with 11 bases of the junction left unmatched. The CDR3 covers 16 residues. Germline CDR1 and CDR2: SGHAT and FQDESV (reference sequence).

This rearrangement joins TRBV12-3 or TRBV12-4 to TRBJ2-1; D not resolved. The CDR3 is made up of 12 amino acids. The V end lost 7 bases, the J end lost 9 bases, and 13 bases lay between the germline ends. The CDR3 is CASTQDRGEQFF. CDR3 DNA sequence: TGTGCCAGCACTCAGGATCGCGGTGAGCAGTTCTTC.

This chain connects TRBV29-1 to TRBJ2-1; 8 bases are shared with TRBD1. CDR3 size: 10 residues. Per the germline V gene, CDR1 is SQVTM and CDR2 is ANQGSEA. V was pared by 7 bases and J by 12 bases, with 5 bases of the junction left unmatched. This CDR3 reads CSAKDRGQFF. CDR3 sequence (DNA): TGCAGCGCAAAAGACAGGGGGCAGTTCTTC.

The CDR3 sequence is CASSLDADTQYF. The CDR3, as DNA: TGTGCCAGCAGCTTAGACGCAGATACGCAGTATTTT. The chain recombines TRBV7-9 with TRBJ2-3, with D uncertain. The length of the CDR3 is 12 residues. With 1 base removed from V and 4 bases from J, the gap between germline ends came to 3 bases. Germline values: CDR1 SEHNR, CDR2 FQNEAQ (reference sequence).

The CDR3 coding sequence is TGTGCCAGCAGCCTACCCCTAGATACGCAGTATTTT. Translation: CASSLPLDTQYF. The rearrangement joins TRBV7-2 to TRBJ2-3; D remains unclear. V was cut by 5 bases and J by 5 bases, with 8 bases left in between. The germline V gene has CDR1 SGHTA and CDR2 FQGNSA. The CDR3 has 12 residues. Filled out from reference TRBV7-2 and TRBJ2-3, the complete variable domain reads GAGVSQSPSNKVTEKGKDVELRCDPISGHTALYWYRQSLGQGLEFLIYFQGNSAPDKSGLPSDRFSAERTGGSVSTLTIQRTQQEDSAVYLCASSLPLDTQYFGPGTRLTVL.

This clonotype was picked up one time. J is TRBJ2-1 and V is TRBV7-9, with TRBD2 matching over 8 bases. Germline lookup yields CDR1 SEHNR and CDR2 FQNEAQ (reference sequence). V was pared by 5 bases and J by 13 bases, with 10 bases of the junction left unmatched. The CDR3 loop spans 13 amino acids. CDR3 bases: TGTGCCAGCAGCACGACTAGCGTCTTTAGACAGTTCTTC. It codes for CASSTTSVFRQFF.